This T cell receptor (beta chain) was documented in a study of blood T cell repertoires in COVID-19. Looking at the study overall: Samples taken during acute and convalescent COVID-19 were collected in the United States, Italy and Spain. PBMCs, B-cell-depleted T cells, or T cells were the source of the cDNA or gDNA that made up the material.

Original analysis: Reference gene primer amplification gave nucleated cell count estimates. Method: immunoSEQ multiplex PCR; TCRdb's copy keeps in-frame clones and lacks some. That table furnishes V, J and clone size, whereas the DNA furnished D and trimming. The sample comprises more than 150,000 clones, about 80% of which are singletons, and 0.5% to 0.65% rests with the top ten. The V gene lost 8 bases and the J gene lost 5 bases, with 10 bases spanning the gap. The CDR3 is made up of 13 amino acids. Germline CDR1 reads SGHTA; CDR2 reads FQGNSA. This chain joins TRBV7-2 and TRBJ1-6, with unresolved D. Specimen: peripheral blood. The receptor comes from a man between 60 and 70 years old with acute or convalescent COVID-19. CDR3 amino acids: CASHRSNNSPLHF. CDR3 DNA: TGTGCCAGCCACCGGAGTAATAATTCACCCCTCCACTTT.